The clone carrying this TCR beta chain was detected many times. TCR beta CDR3 regions were amplified from RNA. The primer set for the first-round RT-PCR of the TCR CDR3 was HTBI. TCRdb recomputed calls from the multiplex PCR reads with MiXCR, one row per CDR3 protein. The sample comprises about 500,000 distinct CDR3 sequences, 40% to 50% of which are singletons, and around two fifths rests with the top ten. This entry belongs to a study of T cells in Graves' hyperthyroidism and ophthalmopathy. The CDR3 spans 14 residues. The V and J ends lost 4 bases and 3 bases respectively, with 12 bases between them. The V gene's germline CDR1 is ENHRY and CDR2 SYGVKD. Orbital computed tomography and thyroid ultrasound, together with serum TRAb and thyroxine and clinical symptoms, were used for diagnoses.

The sequencing input was peripheral blood or thyroid tissue (not recorded which). The chain has TRBV10-3 and TRBJ2-5, with D maybe TRBD1 (6 bases). The TCR sequence derives from an adult woman with Graves' disease, either hyperthyroidism or ophthalmopathy (not recorded which). The CDR3: CAISGGGQKETQYF. The CDR3 bases are TGTGCCATCAGTGGAGGGGGACAAAAAGAGACCCAGTACTTC.